This TCR beta chain emerged from a study of cytomegalovirus exposure and HLA in healthy donors. Regarding the study as a whole: Analysis performed later found 16,951 TCR beta sequences associated with HLA alleles at 0.05 false discovery rate.

Both 60 Vbeta primers and 13 Jbeta primers went into the PCR. Some clones are missing from TCRdb's copy, which holds only in-frame ones; the method was immunoSEQ multiplex PCR. The data contain 150,000 to 200,000 clones, 77% of them singletons. With regard to this clone: The antigen remains unidentified.

The sequence came from a woman aged 60-75 years in good health and CMV-seropositive. The specimen sequenced was PBMCs.

The CDR3 DNA follows: TGTGCCAGCAGCTTAGTCGCGACAGGGGGCTCCCGGGGGGTCCAGCATTTT. Translating it yields CASSLVATGGSRGVQHF. The chain carries TRBV7-2 and TRBJ1-5; 10 bases are a match to TRBD1. Losses at the gene ends were 1 base for V and 12 bases for J; bases not matched to a gene: 15. The CDR3 consists of 17 residues. Germline CDR1 SGHTA, CDR2 FQGNSA.